One sample yielded the 25 T cell receptor beta chains listed below, sequenced in a study of T cell repertoires in cytomegalovirus infection. TCRdb ran MiXCR on the reads and lists one entry per CDR3 protein. This repertoire shows 650,000 to 900,000 distinct CDR3 sequences, under 35% found once; its top ten account for around 13%. No antigens are known for them. Source: cultured CD8+ T cells from PBMCs, taken from culture after CMV antigen stimulation. Every receptor here comes from a human donor in good health (CMV status not recorded). Some clones in this sample may be carry-over from other donors' samples.

This clonotype was seen a handful of times. The chain combines TRBV27 with TRBJ1-2; possible D gene TRBD1, 6 bases. Germline V lookup: CDR1 MNHEY, CDR2 SMNVEV (reference sequence). V dropped 6 bases and J dropped 2 bases, with 19 bases sitting between them. The CDR3 loop spans 16 amino acids. The CDR3 bases are TGTGCCAGCAGCCGGGGGGGATTAACAGGGAACTATGGCTACACCTTC. This gives the protein CASSRGGLTGNYGYTF.

This chain connects TRBV7-8 to TRBJ2-3; the D gene is possibly TRBD1 (5 bases). The CDR3 spans 14 residues. CDR1 is SGHVS and CDR2 is FQNEAQ in the germline V gene. The ends were cut back, 2 bases at V and 3 bases at J, with 9 bases in the middle. The CDR3 loop is CASSLLQDTDTQYF. Written as DNA, the CDR3 is TGTGCCAGCAGCTTATTACAGGATACAGATACGCAGTATTTT.

There are a few counts of this clonotype. DNA of the CDR3: TGTGCCAGCAGCGTAGTGTCGGGGGTCCTCTACGAGCAGTACTTC. Translation gives CASSVVSGVLYEQYF. The chain employs TRBV9 and TRBJ2-7; a weak D match, TRBD2 (6 bases). CDR1 SGDLS and CDR2 YYNGEE come from the germline V gene. Trimming took 0 bases from V and 3 from J, leaving 13 bases between them. This CDR3 is 15 amino acids long.

This clonotype was seen a few times. The V call is TRBV7-9, the J call TRBJ2-3; TRBD2 aligns across 7 bases. CDR3 size: 15 residues. Germline CDR1 reads SEHNR; CDR2 reads FQNEAQ (reference sequence). V trimming: 1 base; J trimming: 1 base; junction bases outside the gene matches: 2. In DNA form, the CDR3 reads TGTGCCAGCAGCTTAGAACGGGGGGGCACAGATACGCAGTATTTT. Protein sequence: CASSLERGGTDTQYF.

This clonotype was seen ten or more times. The chain uses TRBV6-5 and TRBJ2-3, with TRBD2 identical over 12 bases. CDR1 is MNHEY, CDR2 SVGAGI, per germline. The trim removed 2 bases at V and 0 bases at J, leaving 3 bases unmatched. This CDR3 region has 17 residues. CDR3 protein: CASSYRGLAGSTDTQYF. CDR3 in DNA: TGTGCCAGCAGTTACCGTGGACTAGCGGGAAGCACAGATACGCAGTATTTT.

The chain couples TRBV11-2 to TRBJ2-2; perhaps TRBD1 as D (6 bases). Germline CDR1 reads SGHAT; CDR2 reads FQNNGV. Trimming pared 6 bases from V and 6 bases from J, leaving 20 bases between. This CDR3 spans 16 amino acids. The CDR3 spells CASSPYIQGEAGELFF. In nucleotides, the CDR3 is TGTGCCAGCAGTCCCTACATACAGGGTGAGGCCGGGGAGCTGTTTTTT.

The chain recombines TRBV20-1 with TRBJ2-1, with 9 bases that match TRBD1. In germline, CDR1 is DFQATT, CDR2 SNEGSKA (reference sequence). The CDR3 sequence is 16 residues long. The V segment lost 3 bases and the J segment 9 bases; nucleotides outside the gene matches: 15. This CDR3 reads CSARVARTGERVEQFF. The CDR3, as DNA: TGCAGTGCTAGGGTGGCCCGGACAGGGGAGCGTGTTGAGCAGTTCTTC.

This chain connects TRBV7-8 to TRBJ1-5, with a weak D call TRBD1 (6 bases). The CDR3 has 17 residues. Between the trimmed V and J ends, which lost 7 bases and 3 bases, there was a span of 22 bases. Germline CDR1 and CDR2: SGHVS and FQNEAQ. The CDR3 nucleotides are TGTGCCAGCAACGAAGACGGGCGAACAGGGCTCAATCAGCCCCAGCATTTT. It yields the protein CASNEDGRTGLNQPQHF.

This clonotype was seen a few times. This chain joins TRBV7-6 and TRBJ1-2; D gene uncertain. V was clipped by 5 bases and J by 0 bases, with 13 bases between them. This CDR3 has 15 residues. Germline values: CDR1 SGHVS, CDR2 FNYEAQ. CDR3 region: CASSRLDGANYGYTF. The CDR3 region has the DNA TGTGCCAGCAGCCGACTGGACGGAGCTAACTATGGCTACACCTTC.

This clonotype was recorded at least ten times. This chain links TRBV6-6 with TRBJ2-2, with TRBD1 identical over 9 bases. Looked up from germline, CDR1 is MNHNY and CDR2 is SVGAGI (reference sequence). V was pared by 2 bases and J by 6 bases, with 7 bases of the junction left unmatched. This CDR3 comprises 16 residues. In DNA form, the CDR3 reads TGTGCCAGCAGTTACCGCCCGGGACAGGGAGCCGGGGAGCTGTTTTTT. It translates to CASSYRPGQGAGELFF.

The V call is TRBV7-4, the J call TRBJ2-1; no clear D gene. The CDR3 loop spans 18 amino acids. V lost 0 bases and J lost 0, with 15 bases in between. Germline CDR1 SGHVT, CDR2 SQSDAQ. The CDR3 nucleotides read TGTGCCAGCAGCTTAGCGAGAGGAACAGCAGCCTCCTACAATGAGCAGTTCTTC. It specifies CASSLARGTAASYNEQFF.

This rearrangement joins TRBV29-1 to TRBJ2-5; D not resolved. The CDR3 totals 10 residues. With 3 bases removed from V and 1 base from J, the gap between germline ends came to 0 bases. Germline CDR1 and CDR2: SQVTM and ANQGSEA. The CDR3 is CSVDQETQYF. In DNA form, the CDR3 reads TGCAGCGTTGACCAAGAGACCCAGTACTTC.

This clonotype has just a few counts. This rearrangement joins TRBV6-2 or TRBV6-3 to TRBJ2-1, with 10 bases lining up with TRBD2. The V and J ends lost 0 bases and 5 bases, in that order; junction bases with no gene match: 1. Germline assignment: CDR1 MNHEY and CDR2 SVGEGT. This CDR3 has 15 amino acids. DNA for the CDR3: TGTGCCAGCAGTTACTCTCTAGCGGGGGACAATGAGCAGTTCTTC. It specifies CASSYSLAGDNEQFF.

This clonotype was counted a few times. This chain uses TRBV6-1 with TRBJ1-5; TRBD1 is a possible D gene (6 bases). V was trimmed by 5 bases and J by 2 bases, leaving 13 bases between them. This CDR3 has 15 residues. In germline, CDR1 is MNHNS, CDR2 SASEGT. Here the CDR3 reads CASSTYRDRNQPQHF. CDR3 DNA: TGTGCCAGCAGTACCTACAGGGACCGCAATCAGCCCCAGCATTTT.

The rearrangement joins TRBV6-5 to TRBJ2-5; 7 bases are a match to TRBD1. V lost 0 bases to trimming and J lost 4 bases; unmatched junction nucleotides: 8. The germline CDR1 and CDR2 sequences are MNHEY and SVGAGI. The CDR3 loop spans 16 amino acids. CDR3: CASSYSVSRGRETQYF. The CDR3 DNA reads as TGTGCCAGCAGTTACTCGGTGTCCAGGGGGAGAGAGACCCAGTACTTC.

This clonotype was counted only a few times. This chain joins TRBV7-9 and TRBJ2-1, with unresolved D. The V and J ends lost 6 bases and 6 bases respectively, with 18 bases between them. Germline CDR1 and CDR2: SEHNR and FQNEAQ (reference sequence). The CDR3 extends over 15 amino acids. CDR3: CASRPPPSTGNEQFF. CDR3 sequence (DNA): TGTGCCAGCAGGCCCCCCCCTTCTACGGGCAATGAGCAGTTCTTC.

The count of this clonotype is one. This chain links TRBV20-1 with TRBJ2-7; possible D gene TRBD2, 5 bases. V was trimmed by 1 base and J by 1 base, leaving 8 bases between them. The CDR3 extends over 13 amino acids. Germline loops: CDR1 DFQATT, CDR2 SNEGSKA (reference sequence). CDR3 region: CSARAGGSYEQYF. The CDR3 DNA reads as TGCAGTGCTAGAGCCGGAGGTTCCTACGAGCAGTACTTC.

The chain uses TRBV2 and TRBJ1-6; D is ambiguous. The germline V gene encodes CDR1 SNHLY and CDR2 FYNNEI. V lost 3 bases and J 0 bases, leaving 9 bases between the germline ends. The CDR3 is 16 amino acids. CDR3 nucleotide sequence: TGTGCCAGCAGTGAGACCGAGAGCTCCTATAATTCACCCCTCCACTTT. Protein: CASSETESSYNSPLHF.

This clonotype was detected only a few times. V gene TRBV5-1 combines with J gene TRBJ2-3; TRBD2 is a possible D gene (6 bases). V was shortened by 0 bases and J by 1 base, with 12 bases between the two germline ends. The CDR3 spans 16 residues. Germline CDR1 reads SGHRS; CDR2 reads YFSETQ. DNA for the CDR3: TGCGCCAGCAGCTTGGACCGGGACTCCGGCACAGATACGCAGTATTTT. Its translation is CASSLDRDSGTDTQYF.

The chain is built from TRBV15 and TRBJ2-2; D not certain. The CDR3 spans 17 residues. The V and J ends lost 0 bases and 5 bases respectively, with 16 bases between them. CDR1 and CDR2 from the germline V gene are LNHNV and YYDKDF (reference sequence). The CDR3 nucleotides are TGTGCCACCAGCAGAGACAATCTTGTCCGAGCGACCGGGGAGCTGTTTTTT. It encodes CATSRDNLVRATGELFF.

In this sample, this clonotype turned up many times. This sequence joins TRBV7-9 and TRBJ2-1; D perhaps matches TRBD1 (5 bases). The CDR3 runs to 12 residues. The germline V gene encodes CDR1 SEHNR and CDR2 FQNEAQ (reference sequence). Deletions cut 5 bases from V and 4 bases from J, with 6 bases between. As DNA, the CDR3 is TGTGCCAGCAGCCACAGGTACAATGAGCAGTTCTTC. It translates to CASSHRYNEQFF. Variable domain in full (rest from reference TRBV7-9 and TRBJ2-1): DTGVSQNPRHKITKRGQNVTFRCDPISEHNRLYWYRQTLGQGPEFLTYFQNEAQLEKSRLLSDRFSAERPKGSFSTLEIQRTEQGDSAMYLCASSHRYNEQFFGPGTRLTVL.

This clonotype turned up a few times. The V call is TRBV27, the J call TRBJ1-6, with 7 bases that match TRBD1. V lost 3 bases, J lost 7 bases, and 15 bases stayed unmatched. The CDR3 spans 18 residues. Germline loops: CDR1 MNHEY, CDR2 SMNVEV (reference sequence). CDR3 sequence (DNA): TGTGCCAGCAGTTTGGGGGGATTGACAGGGTTGATAAATTCACCCCTCCACTTT. It translates to CASSLGGLTGLINSPLHF.

The genes are TRBV28 and TRBJ1-1; D is ambiguous. From germline, CDR1 is MDHEN and CDR2 SYDVKM. The CDR3 covers 14 residues. Trimming pared 6 bases from V and 6 bases from J, leaving 17 bases between. This CDR3 is CASRTWSPAAEAFF. Here the CDR3 DNA reads TGTGCCAGCAGAACCTGGTCCCCGGCAGCTGAAGCTTTCTTT.

J is TRBJ2-5 and V is TRBV12-3 or TRBV12-4; D call uncertain. CDR3 length equals 13 residues. The V end lost 5 bases, the J end lost 5 bases, and 12 bases lay between the germline ends. CDR3 region: CASSISTYETQYF. The CDR3 DNA is TGTGCCAGCAGTATATCTACTTACGAGACCCAGTACTTC.

The chain recombines TRBV7-2 with TRBJ2-7; weak D call: TRBD2 (6 bases). V shed 5 bases and J shed 7 bases, with 15 bases lying between them. The germline CDR1 and CDR2 sequences are SGHTA and FQGNSA. The CDR3 has 13 amino acids. The CDR3 region has the DNA TGTGCCAGCAGCACGACCGTCGCGGGGGAGCAGTACGTC. Translation gives CASSTTVAGEQYV.